The 20 T cell receptor beta chains presented below share a single source sample, sequenced in a study of post-analysis software for immune sequencing data. Unique molecular identifiers were built into the TCR beta cDNA libraries. A single record per CDR3 protein comes from TCRdb applying MiXCR to the PCR reads. The profile covers about 200,000 distinct CDR3 sequences, with 29% appearing a single time and about 3.7% taken by the ten largest. Findings of the study overall: Patients carried roughly five TRBV segments more frequently than controls did, and TRBV5-6, TRBV5-1 and TRBV20-1 were among them.

Antigens for these TCRs are unknown. Sequencing was performed on blood. The receptors shown here come from a girl aged 2-17 years with multiple sclerosis.

In this sample, this clonotype turned up many times. The chain joins TRBV20-1 to TRBJ2-3; D ambiguous. The CDR3 has 15 residues. V dropped 6 bases and J dropped 1 base, with 17 bases sitting between them. Germline V gene lookup returns CDR1 DFQATT and CDR2 SNEGSKA (reference sequence). The CDR3: CSAPWSVSGTDTQYF. The CDR3 DNA reads as TGCAGTGCGCCTTGGAGCGTGTCGGGCACAGATACGCAGTATTTT.

This clonotype was recorded at least ten times. The rearrangement links TRBV6-4 to TRBJ2-3, with no clear D. CDR3 length equals 18 residues. CDR1 and CDR2 from the germline V gene are MRHNA and SNTAGT. The V gene lost 6 bases and the J gene lost 4 bases, with 26 bases spanning the gap. The DNA for the CDR3 is TGTGCCAGCAGGGGCTCCCGGAGAGGTGAATTTGGACCAGATACGCAGTATTTT. Translating it yields CASRGSRRGEFGPDTQYF.

This chain joins TRBV21-1 and TRBJ2-3; TRBD1, the table's D call, was not compared with the DNA. TRBV21-1 is tagged as a pseudogene. The CDR3 contains 18 residues. The DNA for the CDR3 is TGTGCCAGCAGCAAAAAGGGGGGACAGGGGATTAGCACAGATACGCAGTATTTT. As protein: CASSKKGGQGISTDTQYF.

As concerns this clonotype: Germline is not matched at one junction end, which may reflect a read error. The chain has TRBV7-7 and TRBJ2-2, with unresolved D. The CDR3 runs to 14 residues. The germline CDR1 and CDR2 sequences are SSHAT and FNYEAQ (reference sequence). CDR3 in DNA: TGTGCTAGCAGCTTAGATTACGATTCCGGGGAGCTGTTTTTT. It codes for CASSLDYDSGELFF.

The chain is built from TRBV5-1 and TRBJ1-5; D is uncertain. Germline assignment: CDR1 SGHRS and CDR2 YFSETQ. V lost 3 bases to trimming and J lost 5 bases, with 9 bases between them. The CDR3 loop spans 13 amino acids. CDR3 in amino acids: CASSWGRDQPQHF. The CDR3 DNA sequence: TGCGCCAGCAGCTGGGGAAGGGATCAGCCCCAGCATTTT.

Many counts were recorded for this clonotype. The chain joins TRBV20-1 to TRBJ2-5; TRBD1 is a possible D gene (5 bases). Germline V gene data show CDR1 as DFQATT and CDR2 as SNEGSKA (reference sequence). Trimming removed 5 bases from V and 7 bases from J, with 14 bases in between. This CDR3 spans 12 amino acids. The CDR3 DNA sequence: TGCAGTGCTCAAAGTAGTCAGGGGACCCAGTACTTC. It specifies CSAQSSQGTQYF.

This sequence joins TRBV5-1 and TRBJ2-5, with 10 bases lining up with TRBD1. The CDR3 totals 15 residues. Germline V gives CDR1 SGHRS, CDR2 YFSETQ. V shed 1 base, J shed 5 bases, and the junction held 5 bases outside the gene matches. This chain's CDR3 is CASSLLGTGEETQYF. In DNA, the CDR3 is TGCGCCAGCAGCTTGTTGGGGACAGGGGAGGAGACCCAGTACTTC.

Worth noting for this clonotype: A much larger clonotype is one base distant, so this may be a read error. The gene calls are TRBV12-3 or TRBV12-4 and TRBJ2-5; TRBD1 matches 7 bases. The CDR3 extends over 11 amino acids. After removal of 3 bases from V and 12 bases from J, the junction contained 4 bases not matched to a gene. CDR3 sequence reads: CASSFRDRKYF. The CDR3 region has the DNA TGTGCCAGCAGTTTCCGGGACAGAAAGTACTTC.

Comments on this clonotype: This may come from a read error, since a much larger clone is one base off. V usage is TRBV20-1 and J usage is TRBJ1-1; D is perhaps TRBD1 (5 bases). The germline CDR1 and CDR2 sequences are DFQATT and SNEGSKA (reference sequence). The V and J ends lost 8 bases and 3 bases respectively, with 19 bases between them. This CDR3 is 14 amino acids long. CDR3 DNA: TGCAGTACGTCCCCCAGGGCAGAGGACACTGAAGCTTTCTTT. This translates into CSTSPRAEDTEAFF.

This clonotype was counted at least ten times. This chain links TRBV9 with TRBJ1-2, with TRBD1 matching 8 bases. The length of the CDR3 is 17 residues. CDR1 is SGDLS and CDR2 is YYNGEE in the germline V gene. J gave up 2 bases and V 1 base, and 10 bases lay outside the gene matches. CDR3 sequence (DNA): TGTGCCAGCAGCGTATCATTTCAGGGGGCAGGGAACTATGGCTACACCTTC. This codes for CASSVSFQGAGNYGYTF.

This clonotype turned up a few times. This chain connects TRBV5-6 to TRBJ1-6, with D unclear. The germline CDR1 and CDR2 sequences are SGHDT and YYEEEE. V was clipped by 3 bases and J by 7 bases, with 14 bases between them. This CDR3 has 15 amino acids. DNA of the CDR3: TGTGCCAGCAGCTCCGGTCTTAAGCCGAATTCACCCCTCCACTTT. Translation: CASSSGLKPNSPLHF.

This clonotype was recorded at least ten times. The rearrangement joins TRBV20-1 to TRBJ1-6; TRBD1 aligns across 7 bases. CDR1 and CDR2 (germline): DFQATT, SNEGSKA (reference sequence). J lost 6 bases, V lost 6 bases, and 5 bases had no gene match. This CDR3 has 13 residues. The CDR3 coding sequence is TGCAGTGCGCCCGCAGGGGGTAATTCACCCCTCCACTTT. It yields the protein CSAPAGGNSPLHF.

This clonotype was counted ten times or more. The V call is TRBV5-1, the J call TRBJ2-5, with a possible D match to TRBD2 (5 bases). Between the trimmed V and J ends, which lost 4 bases and 4 bases, there was a span of 8 bases. This CDR3 region has 12 residues. Looked up from germline, CDR1 is SGHRS and CDR2 is YFSETQ. The CDR3 sequence is CASSTRGETQYF. The CDR3 DNA is TGCGCCAGCAGCACACGGGGAGAGACCCAGTACTTC.

The genes are TRBV28 and TRBJ2-6; tentative D call: TRBD1 (5 bases). The CDR3 runs 18 residues. The germline V gene has CDR1 MDHEN and CDR2 SYDVKM. The ends were cut back, 2 bases at V and 4 bases at J, with 18 bases in the middle. The CDR3 DNA sequence: TGTGCCAGCAGTTTAGTCGGCAGGGAAGCGTCAGGGGCCAACGTCCTGACTTTC. It translates to CASSLVGREASGANVLTF.

This chain connects TRBV14 to TRBJ1-1; 7 bases fit TRBD1. Germline lookup yields CDR1 SGHDN and CDR2 FVKESK. The CDR3 consists of 15 residues. Trimming at V came to 4 bases and at J to 7 bases, leaving 12 bases not matched to a gene. CDR3 sequence: CASSRLTGNSNEAFF. As DNA, the CDR3 is TGTGCCAGCAGCCGGCTGACAGGGAATTCTAATGAAGCTTTCTTT.

The V gene is TRBV9, the J gene TRBJ1-5; 7 bases match TRBD1. The CDR3 has 15 amino acids. The V gene end was trimmed by 3 bases and the J gene end by 3 bases; junction bases not matched to a gene: 6. Germline CDR1 and CDR2: SGDLS and YYNGEE. CDR3 protein: CASSARTGDNQPQHF. The CDR3 bases are TGTGCCAGCAGCGCAAGGACAGGAGACAATCAGCCCCAGCATTTT.

This clonotype appeared a single time. One base away lies a much larger clone, so this may be a sequencing read error. The chain uses TRBV5-1 and TRBJ2-7; D is perhaps TRBD1 (5 bases). Germline CDR1 reads SGHRS; CDR2 reads YFSETQ. The CDR3 consists of 13 residues. Trimming removed 2 bases from V and 2 bases from J, with 8 bases in between. In DNA form, the CDR3 reads TGCGCCAGCAGCTTCAGACAGACCTACGAGCAGTACTTC. Translating it yields CASSFRQTYEQYF.

This clonotype was seen many times. The chain couples TRBV28 to TRBJ2-1, with no clear D. This CDR3 spans 11 amino acids. V lost 3 bases and J 9 bases, leaving 6 bases between the germline ends. CDR1 is MDHEN and CDR2 is SYDVKM in the germline V gene. This chain's CDR3 is CASSLESEQFF. The CDR3 bases are TGTGCCAGCAGTTTGGAAAGTGAGCAGTTCTTC. Full variable domain (rest looked up from reference TRBV28 and TRBJ2-1): DVKVTQSSRYLVKRTGEKVFLECVQDMDHENMFWYRQDPGLGLRLIYFSYDVKMKEKGDIPEGYSVSREKKERFSLILESASTNQTSMYLCASSLESEQFFGPGTRLTVL.

About this clonotype itself: A much larger clone lies one base from this, so it may be a read error. The V call is TRBV9, the J call TRBJ2-4, with D perhaps matching TRBD1 or TRBD2 (6 bases each). The end of the DNA aligns better with TRBJ2-7, so the J call may be wrong. Germline V gene sequence: CDR1 SGDLS, CDR2 YYNGEE. The CDR3 consists of 15 residues. CDR3 DNA: TGTGTCAGCAGCGTAGCCGGGGGCCTCGACTACGAGCAGTACTTC. This codes for CVSSVAGGLDYEQYF.

Concerning this clonotype: A much larger clone lies a single base off, so this may be a read error. This chain uses TRBV28 with TRBJ2-7; D is possibly TRBD1 or TRBD2 (5 bases each). CDR3 length: 14 amino acids. Per germline, CDR1 MDHEN and CDR2 SYDVKM. The CDR3 reads CGTQAVGAAYEQYF. The CDR3 coding sequence is TGTGGTACGCAGGCCGTCGGGGCAGCTTACGAGCAGTACTTC. Full variable domain (remainder filled in from reference TRBV28 and TRBJ2-7): DVKVTQSSRYLVKRTGEKVFLECVQDMDHENMFWYRQDPGLGLRLIYFSYDVKMKEKGDIPEGYSVSREKKERFSLILESASTNQTSMYLCGTQAVGAAYEQYFGPGTRLTVT.